A selection of T cell receptor beta chains follows, all from one sample in a study of blood T cells in healthy people across ages. TCRdb redid the calling of the 5' RACE reads with MiXCR, one entry per CDR3 protein. In the table there are approximately 1.5 million distinct CDR3 sequences, approximately 32% of which are singletons. The specimen sequenced was blood. The receptors stem from a woman in her twenties or thirties in good health. Each CDR3 is given with its conserved first and last residue. D genes are given only for firm matches. A row's size may be missing; if present it is once, few, many or a size class.

d_gene,abundance,v_gene,j_gene,CDR3aa,CDR3nt
.,.,TRBV11-2,TRBJ2-7,CASSPLSSHEQYF,TGTGCCAGCAGCCCCCTTTCGAGTCACGAGCAGTACTTC
TRBD1,.,TRBV20-1,TRBJ2-3,CSAQLAQGDTDTQYF,TGCAGTGCTCAACTGGCACAGGGGGACACAGATACGCAGTATTTT
.,.,TRBV5-7,TRBJ1-5,CAREQRECQPQHF,TGTGCCAGAGAACAGCGGGAGTGCCAGCCCCAGCATTTT
.,.,TRBV16,TRBJ2-1,CASSQLTGYSYDEQFF,TGTGCCAGCAGCCAACTCACAGGGTACTCCTACGATGAGCAGTTCTTC
TRBD1,once,TRBV11-2,TRBJ2-1,CASSQGQGTYDEQFF,TGTGCCAGCAGCCAGGGACAGGGAACCTACGATGAGCAGTTCTTC
.,.,TRBV20-1,TRBJ1-4,CSARSGTANEKLFF,TGCAGTGCTCGAAGCGGGACTGCTAATGAAAAACTGTTTTTT
.,once,TRBV6-1,TRBJ2-5,CASSDLIETQYF,TGTGCCAGCAGTGATCTTATTGAGACCCAGTACTTC
.,.,TRBV5-1,TRBJ2-2,CASSLEGRYTGELFF,TGCGCCAGCAGCTTGGAGGGGCGATACACCGGGGAGCTGTTTTTT
TRBD1,few,TRBV15,TRBJ1-1,CATSRRQGYTEAFF,TGTGCCACCAGCAGAAGACAGGGATACACTGAAGCTTTCTTT
TRBD2,few,TRBV28,TRBJ2-5,CASSLLGLADQETQYF,TGTGCCAGCAGTTTATTGGGACTAGCTGATCAAGAGACCCAGTACTTC
.,few,TRBV3-1,TRBJ2-1,CASRGYDSGSHNEQFF,TGTGCCAGCAGGGGGTATGACTCCGGGTCACACAATGAGCAGTTCTTC
TRBD2,.,TRBV20-1,TRBJ2-1,CSATVAGGPSYNEQFF,TGCAGTGCTACAGTTGCGGGAGGGCCCTCCTACAATGAGCAGTTCTTC
.,.,TRBV6-5,TRBJ2-7,CASSYSWGGARSEQYF,TGTGCCAGCAGTTACTCTTGGGGGGGCGCGAGGTCCGAGCAGTACTTC
.,many,TRBV12-3/TRBV12-4,TRBJ2-5,CASSLSGKETQYF,TGTGCCAGCAGTTTATCCGGGAAAGAGACCCAGTACTTC
.,many,TRBV4-1,TRBJ2-5,CASSQDEAGRYVQETQYF,TGCGCCAGCAGCCAAGACGAGGCAGGGCGTTACGTACAAGAGACCCAGTACTTC
.,few,TRBV30,TRBJ2-3,CAWSVLAASTDTQYF,TGTGCCTGGAGTGTACTCGCGGCTAGCACAGATACGCAGTATTTT
.,.,TRBV2,TRBJ2-1,CASSGIEQFF,TGTGCCAGCAGTGGCATTGAGCAGTTCTTC
TRBD1,few,TRBV3-1,TRBJ2-7,CASSPGGTGFDEQYF,TGTGCCAGCAGCCCGGGCGGGACAGGGTTCGACGAGCAGTACTTC
TRBD2,few,TRBV20-1,TRBJ2-3,CSASELASGTHTDTQYF,TGCAGTGCTAGTGAACTTGCTAGCGGTACCCACACAGATACGCAGTATTTT
.,.,TRBV5-5,TRBJ1-2,CASSLERLYGYTF,TGTGCCAGCAGCTTGGAACGGCTCTATGGCTACACCTTC
.,.,TRBV4-1,TRBJ1-2,CASSPREGLNYGYTF,TGCGCCAGCAGCCCCCGGGAGGGTTTAAACTATGGCTACACCTTT
TRBD2,.,TRBV19,TRBJ2-5,CASTAGLAFGETQYF,TGTGCCAGTACCGCGGGACTAGCGTTCGGAGAGACCCAGTACTTC
.,few,TRBV3-1,TRBJ1-5,CASSQSPKQPQHF,TGTGCCAGCAGCCAAAGTCCCAAACAGCCCCAGCATTTT
TRBD1,few,TRBV15,TRBJ1-4,CATSRYNGTGVAKLFF,TGTGCCACCAGCAGATATAACGGGACAGGGGTGGCCAAACTGTTTTTT
TRBD1,.,TRBV12-3/TRBV12-4,TRBJ1-1,CASSRQGIEAFF,TGTGCCAGCAGCCGACAGGGTATTGAAGCTTTCTTT
.,.,TRBV6-5,TRBJ1-2,CASSGTGGYTF,TGTGCCAGCAGTGGGACGGGTGGCTACACCTTC
TRBD1,.,TRBV6-1,TRBJ2-1,CASMLQGGRYNEQFF,TGTGCCAGCATGCTACAGGGGGGCCGATACAATGAGCAGTTCTTC
TRBD1,.,TRBV5-1,TRBJ1-4,CASSLGQGAVGEKLFF,TGCGCCAGCAGCTTGGGACAGGGGGCGGTCGGTGAAAAACTGTTTTTT
.,.,TRBV28,TRBJ1-2,CASSSPSGLYGYTF,TGTGCCAGCAGTTCCCCGTCCGGGTTATATGGCTACACCTTC
.,few,TRBV6-5,TRBJ2-7,CASSSYGSSYEQYF,TGTGCCAGCAGTTCGTACGGGAGTTCCTACGAGCAGTACTTC
.,.,TRBV27,TRBJ2-1,CASSFQRANEQFF,TGTGCCAGCAGTTTCCAGAGGGCCAATGAGCAGTTCTTC
.,many,TRBV18,TRBJ2-3,CASSPGGGTDTQYF,TGTGCCAGCAGCCCCGGGGGCGGCACAGATACGCAGTATTTT
.,.,TRBV5-4,TRBJ1-1,CASSLGRDGRTEAFF,TGTGCCAGCAGCTTGGGTAGGGACGGTAGGACTGAAGCTTTCTTT
.,once,TRBV6-1,TRBJ2-1,CASSSRDGAYNEQFF,TGTGCCAGCAGTTCGCGGGATGGGGCGTACAATGAGCAGTTCTTC
TRBD2,.,TRBV9,TRBJ2-3,CASSGPRGATDTQYF,TGTGCCAGCAGCGGACCGCGGGGGGCGACAGATACGCAGTATTTT
TRBD1,.,TRBV20-1,TRBJ1-2,CSAKQGAGGYTF,TGCAGTGCTAAACAGGGGGCTGGTGGCTACACCTTC
TRBD1,.,TRBV11-2,TRBJ1-4,CASSQAGQGVSEKLFF,TGTGCCAGCAGCCAGGCCGGACAGGGGGTTTCTGAAAAACTGTTTTTT
.,once,TRBV9,TRBJ2-1,CASSVAGIAANEQFF,TGTGCCAGCAGCGTAGCCGGGATCGCGGCCAATGAGCAGTTCTTC
TRBD1,once,TRBV20-1,TRBJ1-2,CSASLQGARGYTF,TGCAGTGCTAGCCTACAGGGGGCAAGGGGCTACACCTTC
TRBD2,.,TRBV20-1,TRBJ2-1,CSARGEREIYNEQFF,TGCAGTGCTAGAGGGGAGCGGGAGATCTACAATGAGCAGTTCTTC
.,.,TRBV20-1,TRBJ2-7,CSARDRASPSWKGTYEQYF,TGCAGTGCTAGGGATAGGGCTAGTCCTAGTTGGAAGGGAACCTACGAGCAGTACTTC